This record concerns one TCR beta chain sequence. These data belong to a study of blood T cell repertoires in COVID-19. Trimming took 3 bases from V and 3 from J, leaving 6 bases between them. The germline V gene has CDR1 SNHLY and CDR2 FYNNEI. This CDR3 spans 12 amino acids. TCRdb's table, derived via immunoSEQ multiplex PCR, lists solely in-frame clones and lacks some. The repertoire consists of about 98,000 clones, with around 72% occurring once and the leading ten covering around 22%. Sequenced: peripheral blood. The V and J genes are TRBV2 and TRBJ2-7; tentative D call: TRBD1 (6 bases). The origin of this receptor is a man between 65 and 85 years old with acute or convalescent COVID-19. The CDR3: CASSDRGYEQYF. In DNA, the CDR3 is TGTGCCAGCAGTGACAGGGGCTACGAGCAGTACTTC.